Reported below is one TCR beta chain. These data originate in a study of blood T cell repertoires in COVID-19. The wider study: The samples span acute and convalescent COVID-19 from the United States, Italy and Spain.

In the study's own analysis: Reference gene primers were amplified, and this amplification served to estimate nucleated cell counts. This table comes from immunoSEQ multiplex PCR, and its TCRdb copy is limited to in-frame clones, with some not included. V, J and clone size were drawn from that table, and D and trimming were deduced from the DNA. Among around 250,000 clones listed, roughly 85% were seen once. Germline CDR1 and CDR2: SGHTA and FQGTGA. The CDR3 runs 13 residues. The V and J ends lost 4 bases and 0 bases respectively, with 5 bases between them. Source material: peripheral blood. The rearrangement joins TRBV7-3 to TRBJ2-3; D remains ambiguous. The sequence was obtained from a woman between 18 and 29 years old with acute or convalescent COVID-19. The CDR3 DNA sequence: TGTGCCAGCAGCTCACACAGCACAGATACGCAGTATTTT. Translation: CASSSHSTDTQYF.